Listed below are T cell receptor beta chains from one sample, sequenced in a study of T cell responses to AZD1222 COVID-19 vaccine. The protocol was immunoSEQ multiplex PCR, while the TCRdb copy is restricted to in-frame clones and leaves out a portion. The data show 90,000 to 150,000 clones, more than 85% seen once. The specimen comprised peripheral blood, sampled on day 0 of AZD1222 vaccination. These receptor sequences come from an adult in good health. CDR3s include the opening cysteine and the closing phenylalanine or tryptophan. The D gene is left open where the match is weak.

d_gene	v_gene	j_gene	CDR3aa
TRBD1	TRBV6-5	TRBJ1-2	CASVPKGARNGYTF
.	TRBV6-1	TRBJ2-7	CASSEVAGSSYEQYF
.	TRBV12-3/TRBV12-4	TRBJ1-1	CATGRGQSEAFF
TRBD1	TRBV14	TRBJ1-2	CASSQDLLQGFAGYTF
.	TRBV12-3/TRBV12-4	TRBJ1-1	CASSLLKDTEAFF
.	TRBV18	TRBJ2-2	CASSPLGVGELFF
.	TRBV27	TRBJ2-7	CASSLISGPAVSEQYF
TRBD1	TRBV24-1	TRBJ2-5	CATTQGVEETQYF
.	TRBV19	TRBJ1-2	CASSMPGLDGYTF
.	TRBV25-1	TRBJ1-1	CASSPGNTEAFF
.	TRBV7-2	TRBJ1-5	CASSPSRGHQPQHF
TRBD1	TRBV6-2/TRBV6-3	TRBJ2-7	CASSYFGTGGREQYF
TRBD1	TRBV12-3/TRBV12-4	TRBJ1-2	CASSPGQVYGYTF
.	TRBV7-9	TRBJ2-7	CASSSVGEQYF
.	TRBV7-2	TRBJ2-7	CASSSPLVLGGEQYF
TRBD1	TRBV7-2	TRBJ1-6	CASSRRDRGRESPLHF
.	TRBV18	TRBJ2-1	CASSPAHPYNEQFF
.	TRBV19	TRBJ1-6	CASSIVGVNSPLHF
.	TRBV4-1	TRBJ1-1	CASSQETLDRLNTEAFF
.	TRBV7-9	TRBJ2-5	CASSLLVWGVHAETQYF
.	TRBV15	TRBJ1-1	CATSRKTWNTEAFF
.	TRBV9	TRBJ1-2	CASSVKQGRYTF
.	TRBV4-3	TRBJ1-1	CASSSRTANTEAFF
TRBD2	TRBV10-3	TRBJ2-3	CATTSGGAGKDTQYF
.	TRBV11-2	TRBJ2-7	CASSWRTYEQYF
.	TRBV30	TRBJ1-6	CAWRDEAPNNSPLHF
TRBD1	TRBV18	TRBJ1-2	CASSAKTGGGYTF
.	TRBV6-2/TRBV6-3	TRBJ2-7	CASSLDYEQYF
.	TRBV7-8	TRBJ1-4	CASSRKGREKLFF
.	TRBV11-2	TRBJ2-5	CASSLDRTGAQETQYF
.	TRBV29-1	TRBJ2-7	CSGTHFYEQYF
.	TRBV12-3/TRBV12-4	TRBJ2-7	CASSIGQSYEQYF
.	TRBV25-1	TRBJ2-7	CASSGGRQTTYEQYF
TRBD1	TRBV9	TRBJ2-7	CASSARQGDYEQYF
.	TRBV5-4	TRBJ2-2	CASSLSFTSQKDTGELFF
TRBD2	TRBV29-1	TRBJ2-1	CSALGTSGGLVYNEQFF
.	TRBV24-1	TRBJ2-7	CATSDSTLGTYEQYF
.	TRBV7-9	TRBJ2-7	CASSLMDSASYEQYF
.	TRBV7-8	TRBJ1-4	CASSKTNGQLGEKLFF
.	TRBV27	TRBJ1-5	CASSLAGGSNQPQHF
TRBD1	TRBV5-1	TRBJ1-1	CASSPNRGLNTEAFF
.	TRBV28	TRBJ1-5	CASSPGTHSNQPQHF
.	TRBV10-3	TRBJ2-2	CAISLSPTGELFF
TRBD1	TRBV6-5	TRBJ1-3	CASSTDRAAGNTIYF
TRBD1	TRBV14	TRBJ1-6	CASSQRTGGVMPLHF
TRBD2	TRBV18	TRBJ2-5	CASSPPWLAGPQETQYF
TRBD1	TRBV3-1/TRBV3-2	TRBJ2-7	CASSPGTGGYEQYF
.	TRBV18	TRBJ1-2	CASSPTERQNYGYTF
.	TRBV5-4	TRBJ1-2	CASSPPYTF
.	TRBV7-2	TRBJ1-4	CASSPRAGKKLFF
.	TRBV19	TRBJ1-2	CAMVSRVSYTF
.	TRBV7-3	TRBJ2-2	CASSLTLGELFF
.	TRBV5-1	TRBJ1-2	CASSLVQGNYGYTF